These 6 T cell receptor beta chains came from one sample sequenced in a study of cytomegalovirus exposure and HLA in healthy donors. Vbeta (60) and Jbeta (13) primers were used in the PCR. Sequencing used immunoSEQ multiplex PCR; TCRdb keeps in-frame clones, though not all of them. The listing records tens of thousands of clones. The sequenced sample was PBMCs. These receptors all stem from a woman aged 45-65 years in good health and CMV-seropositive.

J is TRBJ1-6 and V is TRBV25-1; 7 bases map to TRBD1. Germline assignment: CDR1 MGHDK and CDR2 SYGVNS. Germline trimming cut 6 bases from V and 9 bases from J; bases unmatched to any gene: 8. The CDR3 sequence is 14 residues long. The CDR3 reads CASRTDRESSPLHF. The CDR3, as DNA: TGTGCCAGCAGAACTGACAGGGAAAGTTCACCCCTCCACTTT.

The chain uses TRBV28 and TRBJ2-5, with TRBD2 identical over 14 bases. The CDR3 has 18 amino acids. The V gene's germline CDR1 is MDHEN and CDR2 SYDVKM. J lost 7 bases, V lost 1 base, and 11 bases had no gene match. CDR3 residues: CASSLLMGLAGERATQYF. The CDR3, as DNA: TGTGCCAGCAGTTTATTGATGGGACTAGCGGGAGAGAGGGCGACCCAGTACTTC.

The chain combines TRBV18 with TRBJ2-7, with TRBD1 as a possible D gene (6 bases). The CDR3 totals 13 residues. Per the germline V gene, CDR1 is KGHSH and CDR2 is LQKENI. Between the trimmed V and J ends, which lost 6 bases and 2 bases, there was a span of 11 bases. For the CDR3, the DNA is TGTGCCAGCTCGACCGACAGGACCTACGAGCAGTACTTC. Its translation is CASSTDRTYEQYF.

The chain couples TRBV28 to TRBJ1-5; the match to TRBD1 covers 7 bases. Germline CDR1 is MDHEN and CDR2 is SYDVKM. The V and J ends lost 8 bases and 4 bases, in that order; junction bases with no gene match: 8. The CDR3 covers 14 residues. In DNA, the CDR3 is TGTGCCAGCTGCTACTCAGGGGGGAATCAGCCCCAGCATTTT. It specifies CASCYSGGNQPQHF.

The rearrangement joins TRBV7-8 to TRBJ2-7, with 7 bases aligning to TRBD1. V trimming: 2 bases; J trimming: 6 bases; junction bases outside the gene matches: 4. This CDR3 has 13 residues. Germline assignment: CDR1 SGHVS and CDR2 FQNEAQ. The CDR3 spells CASSLRGPSEQYF. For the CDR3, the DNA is TGTGCCAGCAGCTTAAGGGGGCCGAGCGAGCAGTACTTC.

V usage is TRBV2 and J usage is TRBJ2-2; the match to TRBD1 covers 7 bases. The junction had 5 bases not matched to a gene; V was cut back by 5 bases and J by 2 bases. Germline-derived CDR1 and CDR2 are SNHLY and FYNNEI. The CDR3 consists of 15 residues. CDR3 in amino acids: CASSPDRSNTGELFF. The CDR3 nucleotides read TGTGCCAGCAGTCCGGACAGGTCTAACACCGGGGAGCTGTTTTTT.